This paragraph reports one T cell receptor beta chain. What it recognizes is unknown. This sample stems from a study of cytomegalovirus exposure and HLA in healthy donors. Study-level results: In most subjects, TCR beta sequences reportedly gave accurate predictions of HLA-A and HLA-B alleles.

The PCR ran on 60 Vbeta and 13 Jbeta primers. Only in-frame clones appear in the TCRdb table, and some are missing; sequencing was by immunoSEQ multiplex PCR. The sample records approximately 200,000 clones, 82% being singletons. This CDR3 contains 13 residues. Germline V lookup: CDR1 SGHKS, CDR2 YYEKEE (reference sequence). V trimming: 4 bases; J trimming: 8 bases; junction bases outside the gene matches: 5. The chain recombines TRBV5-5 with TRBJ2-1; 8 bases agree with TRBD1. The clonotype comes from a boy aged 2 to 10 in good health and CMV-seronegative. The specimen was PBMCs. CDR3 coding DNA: TGTGCCAGCAGCCGTGACAGGGGCTATGAGCAGTTCTTC. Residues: CASSRDRGYEQFF.